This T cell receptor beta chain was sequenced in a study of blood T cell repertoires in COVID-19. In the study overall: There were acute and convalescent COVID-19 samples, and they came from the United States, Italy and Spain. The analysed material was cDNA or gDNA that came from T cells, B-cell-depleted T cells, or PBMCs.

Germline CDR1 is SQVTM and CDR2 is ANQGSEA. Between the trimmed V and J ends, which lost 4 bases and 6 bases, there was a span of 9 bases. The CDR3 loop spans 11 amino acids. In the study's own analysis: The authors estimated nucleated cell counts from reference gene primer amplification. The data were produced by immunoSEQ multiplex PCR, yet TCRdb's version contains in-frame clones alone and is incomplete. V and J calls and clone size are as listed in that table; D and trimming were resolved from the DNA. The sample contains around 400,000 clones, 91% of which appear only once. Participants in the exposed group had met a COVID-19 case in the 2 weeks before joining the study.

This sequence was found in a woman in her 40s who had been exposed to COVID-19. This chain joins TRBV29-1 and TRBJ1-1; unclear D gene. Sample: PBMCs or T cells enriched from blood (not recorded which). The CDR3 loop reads CSVVPRAEAFF. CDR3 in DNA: TGCAGCGTTGTCCCTCGGGCTGAAGCTTTCTTT.